This TCR beta chain was captured in a study of CD8 T cells in ankylosing spondylitis. This clonotype was found a few times. CDR1 is SGHVS and CDR2 is FQNEAQ in the germline V gene. V lost 5 bases and J 5 bases, leaving 13 bases between the germline ends. The CDR3 contains 15 residues. TCRdb re-derived calls from the 5' RACE reads in MiXCR, one entry per CDR3 protein. Here the sample spans 150,000 to 200,000 distinct CDR3 sequences, 10% to 15% being singletons. Sequenced sample: blood, either unsorted or a sorted T cell fraction (not recorded which). This chain links TRBV7-8 with TRBJ1-6, with D hard to call. This clonotype originated in a female donor with ankylosing spondylitis or in good health (not recorded which). CDR3 in DNA: TGTGCCAGCAGCGACCGGGCCGGAGATAATTCACCCCTCCACTTT. It codes for CASSDRAGDNSPLHF.